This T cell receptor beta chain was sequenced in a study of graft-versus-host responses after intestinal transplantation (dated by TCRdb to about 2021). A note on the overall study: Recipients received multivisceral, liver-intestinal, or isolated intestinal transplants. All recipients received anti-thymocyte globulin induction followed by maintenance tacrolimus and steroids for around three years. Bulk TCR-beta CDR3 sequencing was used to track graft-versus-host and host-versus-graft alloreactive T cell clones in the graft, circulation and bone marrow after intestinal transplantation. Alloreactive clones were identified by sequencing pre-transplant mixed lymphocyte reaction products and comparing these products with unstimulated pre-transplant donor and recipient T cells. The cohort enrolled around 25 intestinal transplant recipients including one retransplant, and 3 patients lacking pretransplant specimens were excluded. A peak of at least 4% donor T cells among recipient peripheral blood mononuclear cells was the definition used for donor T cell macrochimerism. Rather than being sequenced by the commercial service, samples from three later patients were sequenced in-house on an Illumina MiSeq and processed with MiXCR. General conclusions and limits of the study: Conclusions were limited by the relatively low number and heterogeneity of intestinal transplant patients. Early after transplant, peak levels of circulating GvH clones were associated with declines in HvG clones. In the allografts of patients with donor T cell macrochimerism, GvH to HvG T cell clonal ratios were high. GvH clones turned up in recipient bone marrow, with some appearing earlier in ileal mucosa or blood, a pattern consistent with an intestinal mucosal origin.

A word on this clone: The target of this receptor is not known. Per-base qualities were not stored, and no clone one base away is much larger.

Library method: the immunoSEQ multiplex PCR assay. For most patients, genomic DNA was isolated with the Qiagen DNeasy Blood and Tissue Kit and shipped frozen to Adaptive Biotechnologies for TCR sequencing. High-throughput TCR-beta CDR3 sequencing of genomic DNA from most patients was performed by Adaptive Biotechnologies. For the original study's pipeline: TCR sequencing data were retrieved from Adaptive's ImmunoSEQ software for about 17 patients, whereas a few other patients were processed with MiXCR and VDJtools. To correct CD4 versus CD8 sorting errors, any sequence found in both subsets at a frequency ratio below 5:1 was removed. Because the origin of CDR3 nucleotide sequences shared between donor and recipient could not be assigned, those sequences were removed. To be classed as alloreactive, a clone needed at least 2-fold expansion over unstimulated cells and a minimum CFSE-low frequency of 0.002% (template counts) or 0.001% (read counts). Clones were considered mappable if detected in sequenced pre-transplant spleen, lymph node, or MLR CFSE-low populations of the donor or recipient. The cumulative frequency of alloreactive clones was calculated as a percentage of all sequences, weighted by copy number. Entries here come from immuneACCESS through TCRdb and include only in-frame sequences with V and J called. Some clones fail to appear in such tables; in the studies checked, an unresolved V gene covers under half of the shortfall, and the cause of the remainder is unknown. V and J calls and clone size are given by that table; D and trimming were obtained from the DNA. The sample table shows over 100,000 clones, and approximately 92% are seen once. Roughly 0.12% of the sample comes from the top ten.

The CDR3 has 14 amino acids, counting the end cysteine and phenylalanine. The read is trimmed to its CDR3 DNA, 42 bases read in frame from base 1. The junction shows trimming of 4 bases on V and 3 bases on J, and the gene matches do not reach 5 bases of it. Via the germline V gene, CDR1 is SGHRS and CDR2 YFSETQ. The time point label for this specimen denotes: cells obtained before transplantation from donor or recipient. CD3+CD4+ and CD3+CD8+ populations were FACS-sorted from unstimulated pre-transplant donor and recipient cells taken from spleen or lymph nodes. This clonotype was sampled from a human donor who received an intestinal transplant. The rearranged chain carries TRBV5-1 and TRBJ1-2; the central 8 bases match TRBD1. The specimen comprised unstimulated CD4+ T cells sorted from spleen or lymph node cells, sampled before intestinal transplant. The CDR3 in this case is CASSQGQEDYGYTF. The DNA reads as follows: TGCGCCAGCAGCCAGGGACAGGAGGACTATGGCTACACCTTC.